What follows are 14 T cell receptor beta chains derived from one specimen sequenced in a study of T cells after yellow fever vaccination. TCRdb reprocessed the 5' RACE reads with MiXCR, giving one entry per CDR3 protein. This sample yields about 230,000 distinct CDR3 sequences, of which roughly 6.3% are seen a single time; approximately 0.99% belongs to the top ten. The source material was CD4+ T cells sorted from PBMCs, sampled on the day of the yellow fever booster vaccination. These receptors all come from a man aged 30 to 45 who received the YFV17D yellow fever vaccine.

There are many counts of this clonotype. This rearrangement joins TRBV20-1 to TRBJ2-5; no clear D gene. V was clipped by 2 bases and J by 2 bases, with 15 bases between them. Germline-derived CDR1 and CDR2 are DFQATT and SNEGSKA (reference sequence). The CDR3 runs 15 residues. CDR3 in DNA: TGCAGTGCTAGAACCATCCACACGGAACAAGAGACCCAGTACTTC. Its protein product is CSARTIHTEQETQYF.

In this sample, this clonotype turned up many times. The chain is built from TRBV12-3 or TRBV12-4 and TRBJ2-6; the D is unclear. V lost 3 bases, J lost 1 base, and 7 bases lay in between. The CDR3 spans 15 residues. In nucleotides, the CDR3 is TGTGCCAGCAGTTTCAAAGTATCTGGGGCCAACGTCCTGACTTTC. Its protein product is CASSFKVSGANVLTF.

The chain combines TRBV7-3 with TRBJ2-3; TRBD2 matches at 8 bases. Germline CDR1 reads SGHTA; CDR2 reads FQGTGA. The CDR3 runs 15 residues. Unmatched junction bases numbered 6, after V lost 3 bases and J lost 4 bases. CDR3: CASSLSGSRADTQYF. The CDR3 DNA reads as TGTGCCAGCAGCTTGAGCGGGAGCAGGGCAGATACGCAGTATTTT.

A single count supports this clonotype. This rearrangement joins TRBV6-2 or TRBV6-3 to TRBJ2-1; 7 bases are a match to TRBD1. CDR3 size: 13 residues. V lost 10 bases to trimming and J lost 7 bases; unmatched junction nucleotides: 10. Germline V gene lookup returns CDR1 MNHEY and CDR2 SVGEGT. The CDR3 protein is CATQDRTYNEQFF. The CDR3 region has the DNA TGTGCCACCCAGGACAGGACGTATAATGAGCAGTTCTTC.

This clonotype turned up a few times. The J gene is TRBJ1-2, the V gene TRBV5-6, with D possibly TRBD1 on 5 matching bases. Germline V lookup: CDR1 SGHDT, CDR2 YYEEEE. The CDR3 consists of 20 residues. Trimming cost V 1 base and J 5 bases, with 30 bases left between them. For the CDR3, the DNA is TGTGCCAGCAGCTTGATAGGGGAGTTTGCAGGGACCCGGATTGGGTATGGCTACACCTTC. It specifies CASSLIGEFAGTRIGYGYTF. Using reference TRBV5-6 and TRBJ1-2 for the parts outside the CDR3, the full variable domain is DAGVTQSPTHLIKTRGQQVTLRCSPKSGHDTVSWYQQALGQGPQFIFQYYEEEERQRGNFPDRFSGHQFPNYSSELNVNALLLGDSALYLCASSLIGEFAGTRIGYGYTFGSGTRLTVV.

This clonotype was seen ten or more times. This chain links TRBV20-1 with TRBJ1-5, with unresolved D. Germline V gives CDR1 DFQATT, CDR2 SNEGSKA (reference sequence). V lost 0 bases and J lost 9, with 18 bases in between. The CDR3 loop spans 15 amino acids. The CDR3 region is CSAREGATQSRPQHF. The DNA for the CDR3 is TGCAGTGCTAGAGAGGGCGCAACCCAATCACGGCCCCAGCATTTT.

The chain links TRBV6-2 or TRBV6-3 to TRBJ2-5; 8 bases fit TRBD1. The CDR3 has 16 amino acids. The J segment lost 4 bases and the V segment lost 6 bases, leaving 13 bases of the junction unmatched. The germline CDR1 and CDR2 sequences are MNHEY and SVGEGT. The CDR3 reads CASSPGQGKGRETQYF. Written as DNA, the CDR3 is TGTGCCAGCAGCCCCGGACAGGGAAAGGGGAGAGAGACCCAGTACTTC.

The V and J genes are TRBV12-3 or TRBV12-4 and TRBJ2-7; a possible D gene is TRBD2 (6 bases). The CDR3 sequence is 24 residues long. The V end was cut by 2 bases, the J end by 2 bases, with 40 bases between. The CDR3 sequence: CASSLPYRWGEAHGTKTSPYEQYF. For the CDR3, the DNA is TGTGCCAGCAGTTTACCTTACCGATGGGGGGAGGCCCACGGTACAAAAACCTCGCCCTACGAGCAGTACTTC.

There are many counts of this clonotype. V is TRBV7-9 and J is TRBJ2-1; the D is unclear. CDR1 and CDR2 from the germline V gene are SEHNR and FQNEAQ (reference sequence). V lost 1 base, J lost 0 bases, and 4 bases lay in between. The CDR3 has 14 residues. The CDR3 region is CASSLEGSYNEQFF. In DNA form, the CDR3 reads TGTGCCAGCAGCTTAGAGGGCTCCTACAATGAGCAGTTCTTC. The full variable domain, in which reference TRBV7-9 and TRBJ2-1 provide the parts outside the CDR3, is DTGVSQNPRHKITKRGQNVTFRCDPISEHNRLYWYRQTLGQGPEFLTYFQNEAQLEKSRLLSDRFSAERPKGSFSTLEIQRTEQGDSAMYLCASSLEGSYNEQFFGPGTRLTVL.

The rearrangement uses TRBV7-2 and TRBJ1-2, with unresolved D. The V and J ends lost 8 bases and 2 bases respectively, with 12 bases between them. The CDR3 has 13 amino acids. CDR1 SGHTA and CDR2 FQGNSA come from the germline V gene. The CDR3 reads CASREQSNYGYTF. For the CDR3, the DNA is TGTGCCAGCCGGGAGCAGTCGAACTATGGCTACACCTTC.

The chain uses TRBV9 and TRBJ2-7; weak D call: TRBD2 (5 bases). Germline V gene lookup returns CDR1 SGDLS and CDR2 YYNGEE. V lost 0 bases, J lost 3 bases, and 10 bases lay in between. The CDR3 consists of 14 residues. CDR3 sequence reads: CASSVAPAGYEQYF. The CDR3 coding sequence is TGTGCCAGCAGCGTAGCTCCCGCGGGCTACGAGCAGTACTTC.

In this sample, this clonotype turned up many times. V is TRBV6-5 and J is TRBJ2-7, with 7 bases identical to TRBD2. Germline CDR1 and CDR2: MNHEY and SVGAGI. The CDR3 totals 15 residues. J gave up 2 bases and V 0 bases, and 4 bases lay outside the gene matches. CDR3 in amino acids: CASSYSSGMTYEQYF. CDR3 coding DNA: TGTGCCAGCAGTTACTCGAGCGGGATGACCTACGAGCAGTACTTC.

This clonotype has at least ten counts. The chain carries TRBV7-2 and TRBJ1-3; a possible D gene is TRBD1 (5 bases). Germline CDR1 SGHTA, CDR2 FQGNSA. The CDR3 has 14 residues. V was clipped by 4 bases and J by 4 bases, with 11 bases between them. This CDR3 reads CASSSQGKGNTIYF. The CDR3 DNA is TGTGCCAGCAGCTCCCAGGGAAAAGGAAACACCATATATTTT. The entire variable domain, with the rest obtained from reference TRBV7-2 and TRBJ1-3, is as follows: GAGVSQSPSNKVTEKGKDVELRCDPISGHTALYWYRQSLGQGLEFLIYFQGNSAPDKSGLPSDRFSAERTGGSVSTLTIQRTQQEDSAVYLCASSSQGKGNTIYFGEGSWLTVV.

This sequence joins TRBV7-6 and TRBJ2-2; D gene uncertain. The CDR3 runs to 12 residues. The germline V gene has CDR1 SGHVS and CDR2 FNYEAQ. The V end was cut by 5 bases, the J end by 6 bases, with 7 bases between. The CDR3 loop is CASSRVPGELFF. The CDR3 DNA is TGTGCCAGCAGCAGAGTTCCCGGGGAGCTGTTTTTT.